This TCR beta chain was observed in a study of OX40 agonist ivuxolimab in advanced cancers. Whole-study findings and limits: At doses 0.1 to 3.0 mg/kg, CD4+ and CD8+ clones expanded.

Sequenced by immunoSEQ multiplex PCR; TCRdb stores in-frame clones only, minus some. The sample shows about 36,000 clones, over 65% of them seen only once. As regards this clone: The antigen remains undetermined.

Sequencing was performed on CD4+ or CD8+ T cells sorted from blood, taken in a trial of the OX40 agonist ivuxolimab. The origin of this receptor is an adult with an advanced solid tumor such as melanoma, head and neck, liver or kidney cancer.

CDR3 sequence: CATSSEGAPKGLFF. CDR3 DNA: TGTGCCACCAGCAGTGAGGGGGCCCCCAAGGGGCTGTTTTTT. This chain uses TRBV15 with TRBJ2-2; TRBD1 agrees at 7 bases. With 3 bases clipped from V and 13 bases from J, the junction kept 11 bases outside the gene matches. CDR1 and CDR2 (germline): LNHNV, YYDKDF (reference sequence). The length of the CDR3 is 14 residues.